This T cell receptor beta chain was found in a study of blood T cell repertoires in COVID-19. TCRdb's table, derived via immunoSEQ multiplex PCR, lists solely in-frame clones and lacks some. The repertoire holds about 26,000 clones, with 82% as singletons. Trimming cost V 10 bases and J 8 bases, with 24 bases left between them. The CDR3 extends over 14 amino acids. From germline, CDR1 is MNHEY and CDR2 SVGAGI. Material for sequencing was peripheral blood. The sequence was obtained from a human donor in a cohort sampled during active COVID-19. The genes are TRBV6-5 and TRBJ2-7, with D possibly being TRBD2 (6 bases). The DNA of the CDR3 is TGTGCCACCATCCCCCGGGGGACGGATTTGAAGCAGTACTTC. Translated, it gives CATIPRGTDLKQYF.